This T cell receptor (beta chain) was recorded in a study of cytomegalovirus exposure and HLA in healthy donors. Primers: 60 Vbeta forward and 13 Jbeta reverse. Libraries were prepared by immunoSEQ multiplex PCR; TCRdb keeps only in-frame clonotypes and omits some of them. The top ten clones hold about 0.25% of a sample with 150,000 to 200,000 clones, about four fifths of them seen once. Germline CDR1 MGHDK, CDR2 SYGVNS. There are 14 residues in the CDR3. The V and J ends lost 9 bases and 4 bases respectively, with 17 bases between them. In its sample, this clone was seen once. The sample taken for sequencing was PBMCs. The V gene is TRBV25-1, the J gene TRBJ2-3, with D perhaps TRBD2 (6 bases). The sequence came from a boy younger than 18 in good health and CMV-seronegative. CDR3 DNA sequence: TGTGCCAGTTCCCTGGAGGGGATCGCAGATACGCAGTATTTT. This encodes CASSLEGIADTQYF. The full variable domain, in which reference TRBV25-1 and TRBJ2-3 provide the parts outside the CDR3, is EADIYQTPRYLVIGTGKKITLECSQTMGHDKMYWYQQDPGMELHLIHYSYGVNSTEKGDLSSESTVSRIRTEHFPLTLESARPSHTSQYLCASSLEGIADTQYFGPGTRLTVL.